Listed here are 19 T cell receptor beta chains from one sample, sequenced in a study of control samples from healthy donors and cancer patients. Sequencing was performed with immunoSEQ multiplex PCR; in TCRdb, only in-frame clones are kept and a portion is missing. Among over 45,000 clones listed, approximately 92% were seen once. Sample: PBMCs. All receptors derive from a man aged 30-40 years with colorectal cancer.

The V call is TRBV5-5, the J call TRBJ2-1; 15 positions agree with TRBD2. From germline, CDR1 is SGHKS and CDR2 YYEKEE (reference sequence). With 4 bases clipped from V and 2 bases from J, the junction kept 7 bases outside the gene matches. The CDR3 loop spans 18 amino acids. CDR3 sequence reads: CASSQGLAGGPPYNEQFF. In DNA form, the CDR3 reads TGTGCCAGCAGCCAGGGACTAGCGGGGGGTCCCCCCTACAATGAGCAGTTCTTC.

This chain connects TRBV5-4 to TRBJ2-4; either TRBD1 or TRBD2 may supply D (6 bases each). Germline CDR1 reads SGHNT; CDR2 reads YYREEE (reference sequence). This CDR3 is built from 16 residues. The V gene lost 0 bases and the J gene lost 1 base, with 11 bases spanning the gap. In DNA form, the CDR3 reads TGTGCCAGCAGCTTGGCCGGGGGCCGCGCCAAAAACATTCAGTACTTC. Residues: CASSLAGGRAKNIQYF.

This sequence joins TRBV25-1 and TRBJ1-1; the D gene is possibly TRBD1 (6 bases). Per germline, CDR1 MGHDK and CDR2 SYGVNS. V dropped 6 bases and J dropped 0 bases, with 17 bases sitting between them. CDR3 length: 16 amino acids. DNA of the CDR3: TGTGCCAGCAGCCCGGGGGGGCGCCACATGAACACTGAAGCTTTCTTT. Translating it yields CASSPGGRHMNTEAFF.

The chain is built from TRBV29-1 and TRBJ1-3; D not certain. CDR1 SQVTM and CDR2 ANQGSEA come from the germline V gene. V lost 8 bases and J 1 base, leaving 9 bases between the germline ends. The CDR3 runs 12 residues. The CDR3 coding sequence is TGCAGCATTCAGACGTCTGGAAACACCATATATTTT. Protein product: CSIQTSGNTIYF.

The chain couples TRBV7-9 to TRBJ2-2, with D perhaps given as TRBD1 or TRBD2 (6 bases each). The CDR3 totals 15 residues. The germline V and J ends were trimmed by 7 bases and 7 bases, with 19 bases remaining between them. Germline CDR1 and CDR2: SEHNR and FQNEAQ (reference sequence). The DNA for the CDR3 is TGTGCCAGCACAGGGGCGGGGACACTAGGCGGGGAGCTGTTTTTT. Amino acid sequence: CASTGAGTLGGELFF.

V usage is TRBV7-2 and J usage is TRBJ2-2; D is tentatively TRBD1 or TRBD2 (6 bases each). This CDR3 is 15 amino acids long. Trimming left V 3 bases short and J 4 bases short, with 12 bases between. Germline values: CDR1 SGHTA, CDR2 FQGNSA. CDR3 coding DNA: TGTGCCAGCAGCTTCCGGGGGCCGACCACCGGGGAGCTGTTTTTT. This encodes CASSFRGPTTGELFF.

Of note for this clone: At one of its ends the junction is not consistent with the germline gene, which may arise from a read error. The chain uses TRBV6-5 and TRBJ1-3; D remains ambiguous. Germline CDR1 is MNHEY and CDR2 is SVGAGI. The CDR3 contains 15 residues. CDR3 DNA: TGTGCCAGCAATCCCATGGGCCCATCTGGTAACACCATATATTTT. This codes for CASNPMGPSGNTIYF.

The chain couples TRBV6-6 to TRBJ2-3, with TRBD2 identical over 8 bases. Germline V gene data show CDR1 as MNHNY and CDR2 as SVGAGI (reference sequence). The CDR3 runs to 16 residues. The trim removed 6 bases at V and 2 bases at J, leaving 10 bases unmatched. CDR3 in amino acids: CASSAGGRLPTDTQYF. Here the CDR3 DNA reads TGTGCCAGCAGCGCGGGGGGCCGCCTACCCACAGATACGCAGTATTTT.

The rearrangement joins TRBV24-1 to TRBJ2-2, with TRBD1 matching 7 bases. This CDR3 region has 16 residues. Germline CDR1 KGHDR, CDR2 SFDVKD. The trim removed 9 bases at V and 6 bases at J, leaving 15 bases unmatched. The CDR3 DNA reads as TGTGCCACCTCCCAAGACCAGGGGGTGAGCGCCGGGGAGCTGTTTTTT. Residues: CATSQDQGVSAGELFF.

The chain carries TRBV27 and TRBJ2-7, with D tentatively TRBD1 (5 bases). This CDR3 has 14 residues. Per germline, CDR1 MNHEY and CDR2 SMNVEV (reference sequence). Between the trimmed V and J ends, which lost 5 bases and 0 bases, there was a span of 11 bases. CDR3 sequence (DNA): TGTGCCAGCAGTCGACAGCGTTACTCCTACGAGCAGTACGTC. Translating it yields CASSRQRYSYEQYV.

This sequence joins TRBV7-7 and TRBJ2-2, with D unclear. The CDR3 covers 14 residues. Germline V CDR1 and CDR2: SSHAT, FNYEAQ (reference sequence). Trimming removed 5 bases at V and 1 base at J, with 8 bases between. This chain's CDR3 is CASSQDLNTGELFF. In DNA form, the CDR3 reads TGTGCCAGCAGCCAGGATCTGAACACCGGGGAGCTGTTTTTT.

This chain uses TRBV5-1 with TRBJ1-5, with 8 bases matching TRBD1. Trimming cost V 4 bases and J 0 bases; bases outside gene matches: 6. The CDR3 is made up of 16 amino acids. CDR1 and CDR2 from the germline V gene are SGHRS and YFSETQ. The CDR3 coding sequence is TGCGCCAGCAGCCCAGGGGACAGGAATAGCAATCAGCCCCAGCATTTT. This translates into CASSPGDRNSNQPQHF.

The CDR3 bases are TGTGCCAGCAGGGAGGACAGGAGGAAAACCGGGGAGCTGTTTTTT. Protein product: CASREDRRKTGELFF. The chain recombines TRBV6-5 with TRBJ2-2, with 7 bases fitting TRBD1. With V trimmed by 6 bases and J by 5 bases, 9 bases remained unmatched. The CDR3 has 15 residues. Germline CDR1 reads MNHEY; CDR2 reads SVGAGI.

This clone has only a few counts. V is TRBV6-5 and J is TRBJ1-1; D perhaps matches TRBD1 (5 bases). V lost 6 bases and J lost 2, with 13 bases in between. The CDR3 length is 14 residues. Per germline, CDR1 MNHEY and CDR2 SVGAGI. CDR3 region: CASRGTGANTEAFF. The CDR3 DNA reads TGTGCCAGCAGGGGCACAGGCGCCAACACTGAAGCTTTCTTT.

This sequence joins TRBV5-4 and TRBJ2-7; D uncertain. The ends were cut back, 1 base at V and 5 bases at J, with 7 bases in the middle. Germline V gives CDR1 SGHNT, CDR2 YYREEE (reference sequence). The CDR3 runs 12 residues. The CDR3 region is CASSLLWDEQYF. DNA for the CDR3: TGTGCCAGCAGCTTGTTGTGGGACGAGCAGTACTTC.

This clone was seen just once. V usage is TRBV6-5 and J usage is TRBJ1-4, with D hard to call. From germline, CDR1 is MNHEY and CDR2 SVGAGI. The CDR3 contains 14 residues. Trimming left V 6 bases short and J 8 bases short, with 16 bases between. The CDR3 here is CASRERGEWEKLFF. CDR3 in DNA: TGTGCCAGCAGAGAGCGTGGAGAATGGGAAAAACTGTTTTTT.

The chain combines TRBV7-2 with TRBJ2-1; 9 bases align to TRBD2. This CDR3 is built from 14 residues. Germline V gives CDR1 SGHTA, CDR2 FQGNSA. V shed 2 bases, J shed 5 bases, and the junction held 1 base outside the gene matches. CDR3 loop: CASSLSGGHNEQFF. DNA for the CDR3: TGTGCCAGCAGCTTAAGCGGGGGGCACAATGAGCAGTTCTTC.

The rearrangement uses TRBV11-2 and TRBJ2-3, with D possibly matching TRBD2 (5 bases). Germline CDR1 is SGHAT and CDR2 is FQNNGV. The V gene lost 0 bases and the J gene lost 3 bases, with 13 bases spanning the gap. The CDR3 is made up of 16 amino acids. The DNA for the CDR3 is TGTGCCAGCAGCTTAGATAGAGGGATCGGGACAGATACGCAGTATTTT. Translation: CASSLDRGIGTDTQYF.

This clone was counted a single time. The chain joins TRBV19 to TRBJ1-1, with 7 positions matching TRBD1. The CDR3 is 14 amino acids. Germline CDR1 LNHDA, CDR2 SQIVND (reference sequence). V lost 6 bases to trimming and J lost 1 base; unmatched junction nucleotides: 5. CDR3 region: CASRRTGENTEAFF. The CDR3 coding sequence is TGTGCCAGTAGGCGAACAGGGGAGAACACTGAAGCTTTCTTT.